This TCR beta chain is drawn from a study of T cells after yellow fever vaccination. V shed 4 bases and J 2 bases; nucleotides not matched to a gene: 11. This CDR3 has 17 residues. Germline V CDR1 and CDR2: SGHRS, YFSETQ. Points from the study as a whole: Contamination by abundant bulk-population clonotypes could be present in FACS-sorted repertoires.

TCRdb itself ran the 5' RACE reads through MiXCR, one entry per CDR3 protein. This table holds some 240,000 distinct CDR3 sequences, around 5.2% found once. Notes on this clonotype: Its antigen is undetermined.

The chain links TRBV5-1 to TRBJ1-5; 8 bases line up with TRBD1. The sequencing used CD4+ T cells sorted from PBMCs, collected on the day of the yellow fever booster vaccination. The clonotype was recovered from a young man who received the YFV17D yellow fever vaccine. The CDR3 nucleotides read TGCGCCAGCAGCCCCGGGACAGGAAGAATAGGCAATCAGCCCCAGCATTTT. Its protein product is CASSPGTGRIGNQPQHF. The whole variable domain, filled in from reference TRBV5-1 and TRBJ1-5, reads KAGVTQTPRYLIKTRGQQVTLSCSPISGHRSVSWYQQTPGQGLQFLFEYFSETQRNKGNFPGRFSGRQFSNSRSEMNVSTLELGDSALYLCASSPGTGRIGNQPQHFGDGTRLSIL.